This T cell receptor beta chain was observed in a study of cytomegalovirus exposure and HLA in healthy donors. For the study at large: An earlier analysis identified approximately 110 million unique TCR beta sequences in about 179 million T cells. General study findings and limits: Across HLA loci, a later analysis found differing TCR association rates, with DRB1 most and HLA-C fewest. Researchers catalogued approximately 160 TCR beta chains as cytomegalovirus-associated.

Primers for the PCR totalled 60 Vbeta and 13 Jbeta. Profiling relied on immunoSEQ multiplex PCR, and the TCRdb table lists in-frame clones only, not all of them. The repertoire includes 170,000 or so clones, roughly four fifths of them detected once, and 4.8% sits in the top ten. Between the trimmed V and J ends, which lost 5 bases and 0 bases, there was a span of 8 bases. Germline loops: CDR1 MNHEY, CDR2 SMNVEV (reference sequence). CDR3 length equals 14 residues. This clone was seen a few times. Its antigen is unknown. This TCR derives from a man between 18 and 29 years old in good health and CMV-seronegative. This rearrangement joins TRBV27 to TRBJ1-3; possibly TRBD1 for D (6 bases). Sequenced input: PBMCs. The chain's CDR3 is CASSPGVSGNTIYF. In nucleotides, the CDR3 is TGTGCCAGCAGTCCAGGGGTCTCTGGAAACACCATATATTTT.